This T cell receptor beta chain was retrieved from a study of T-cell memory formation after mild COVID-19. This clonotype came up a few times. One entry per CDR3 protein, called by TCRdb with MiXCR from the 5' RACE reads. The data contain fewer than 250,000 distinct CDR3 sequences, over 9.5% of them singletons. Losses at the gene ends were 3 bases for V and 6 bases for J; bases not matched to a gene: 7. The CDR3 runs to 14 residues. This clonotype originated in a man between 18 and 29 years old who had mild COVID-19 (a few samples of this study predate the infection). Cell type and time point are not known. The sample comprised PBMCs or a T cell subset sorted from them (not recorded which). This chain uses TRBV12-3 or TRBV12-4 with TRBJ1-2; 7 nucleotides line up with TRBD1. CDR3 DNA: TGTGCCAGCAGTTTTAGTGTACAGGGGAATGGCTACACCTTC. This codes for CASSFSVQGNGYTF.